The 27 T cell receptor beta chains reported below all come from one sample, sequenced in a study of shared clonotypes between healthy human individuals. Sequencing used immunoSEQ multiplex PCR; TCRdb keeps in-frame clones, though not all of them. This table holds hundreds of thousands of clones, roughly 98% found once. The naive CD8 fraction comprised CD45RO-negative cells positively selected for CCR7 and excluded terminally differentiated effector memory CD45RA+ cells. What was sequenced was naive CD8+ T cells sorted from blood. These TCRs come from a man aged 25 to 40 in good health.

The CDR3 DNA reads as TGCAGCGTTGAAATGTTAGGCGAGCAGTACTTC. Residues: CSVEMLGEQYF. The chain couples TRBV29-1 to TRBJ2-7; D is undetermined. Germline V gene sequence: CDR1 SQVTM, CDR2 ANQGSEA. V lost 2 bases to trimming and J lost 6 bases, with 8 bases between them. The CDR3 has 11 amino acids.

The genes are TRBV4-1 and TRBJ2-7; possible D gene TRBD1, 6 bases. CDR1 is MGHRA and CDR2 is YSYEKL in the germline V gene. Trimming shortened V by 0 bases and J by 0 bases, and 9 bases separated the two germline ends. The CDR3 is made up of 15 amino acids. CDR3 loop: CASSQETDSSYEQYF. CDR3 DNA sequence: TGCGCCAGCAGCCAAGAAACGGACAGCTCCTACGAGCAGTACTTC.

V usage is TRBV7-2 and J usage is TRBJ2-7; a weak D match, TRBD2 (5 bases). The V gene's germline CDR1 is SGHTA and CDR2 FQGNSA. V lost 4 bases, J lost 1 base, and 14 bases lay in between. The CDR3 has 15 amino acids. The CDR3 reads CASSSFPGLSYEQYF. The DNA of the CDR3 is TGTGCCAGCAGCTCGTTTCCGGGATTATCCTACGAGCAGTACTTC.

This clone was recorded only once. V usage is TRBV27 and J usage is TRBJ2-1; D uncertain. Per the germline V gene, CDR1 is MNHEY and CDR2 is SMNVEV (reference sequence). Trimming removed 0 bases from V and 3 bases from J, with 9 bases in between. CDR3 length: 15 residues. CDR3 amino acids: CASSLSSYGYNEQFF. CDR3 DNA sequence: TGTGCCAGCAGTTTATCGTCCTATGGCTACAATGAGCAGTTCTTC.

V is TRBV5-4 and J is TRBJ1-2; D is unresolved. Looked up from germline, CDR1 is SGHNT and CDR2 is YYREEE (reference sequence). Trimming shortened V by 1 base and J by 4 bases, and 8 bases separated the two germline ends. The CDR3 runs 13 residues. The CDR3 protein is CASSLSGTYGYTF. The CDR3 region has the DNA TGTGCCAGCAGCTTGTCGGGTACCTATGGCTACACCTTC.

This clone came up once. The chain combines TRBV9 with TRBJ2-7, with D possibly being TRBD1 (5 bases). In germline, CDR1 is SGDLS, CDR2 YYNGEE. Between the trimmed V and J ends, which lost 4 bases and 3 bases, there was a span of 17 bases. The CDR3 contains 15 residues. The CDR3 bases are TGTGCCAGCAGCCCCACTCCGGACAAAAACTACGAGCAGTACTTC. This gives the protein CASSPTPDKNYEQYF.

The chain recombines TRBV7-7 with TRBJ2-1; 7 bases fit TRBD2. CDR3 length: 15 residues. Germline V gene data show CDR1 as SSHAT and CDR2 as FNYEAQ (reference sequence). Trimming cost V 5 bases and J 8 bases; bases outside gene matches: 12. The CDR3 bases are TGTGCCAGCAGCCCCGGACTAGGGATGGGGCATGAGCAGTTCTTC. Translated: CASSPGLGMGHEQFF. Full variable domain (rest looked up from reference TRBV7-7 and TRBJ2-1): GAGVSQSPRYKVTKRGQDVTLRCDPISSHATLYWYQQALGQGPEFLTYFNYEAQPDKSGLPSDRFSAERPEGSISTLTIQRTEQRDSAMYRCASSPGLGMGHEQFFGPGTRLTVL.

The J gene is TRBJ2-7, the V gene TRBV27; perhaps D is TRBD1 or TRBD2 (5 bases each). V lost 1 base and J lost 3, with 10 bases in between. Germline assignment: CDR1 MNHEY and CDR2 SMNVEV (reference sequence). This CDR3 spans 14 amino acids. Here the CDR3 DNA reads TGTGCCAGCAGTTTATTCGACAGCGGCTACGAGCAGTACTTC. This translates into CASSLFDSGYEQYF.

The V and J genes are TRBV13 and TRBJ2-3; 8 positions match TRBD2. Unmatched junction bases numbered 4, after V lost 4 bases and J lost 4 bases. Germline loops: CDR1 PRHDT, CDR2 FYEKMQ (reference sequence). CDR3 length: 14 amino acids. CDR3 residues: CASSSERGSDTQYF. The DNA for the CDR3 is TGTGCCAGCAGCTCCGAGCGGGGGTCAGATACGCAGTATTTT. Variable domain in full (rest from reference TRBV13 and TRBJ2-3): AAGVIQSPRHLIKEKRETATLKCYPIPRHDTVYWYQQGPGQDPQFLISFYEKMQSDKGSIPDRFSAQQFSDYHSELNMSSLELGDSALYFCASSSERGSDTQYFGPGTRLTVL.

The CDR3 protein is CASSYSLAGAEQYF. The DNA of the CDR3 is TGTGCCAGCAGTTACTCTCTAGCGGGGGCCGAGCAGTACTTC. The V and J genes are TRBV6-5 and TRBJ2-7; 10 bases align to TRBD2. There are 14 residues in the CDR3. Germline lookup yields CDR1 MNHEY and CDR2 SVGAGI. V was clipped by 0 bases and J by 6 bases; unmatched bases: 2.

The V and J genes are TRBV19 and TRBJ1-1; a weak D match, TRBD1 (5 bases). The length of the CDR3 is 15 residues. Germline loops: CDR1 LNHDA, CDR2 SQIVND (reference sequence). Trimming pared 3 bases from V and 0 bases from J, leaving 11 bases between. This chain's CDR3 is CASSMYDRLNTEAFF. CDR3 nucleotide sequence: TGTGCCAGTAGTATGTATGACAGACTGAACACTGAAGCTTTCTTT.

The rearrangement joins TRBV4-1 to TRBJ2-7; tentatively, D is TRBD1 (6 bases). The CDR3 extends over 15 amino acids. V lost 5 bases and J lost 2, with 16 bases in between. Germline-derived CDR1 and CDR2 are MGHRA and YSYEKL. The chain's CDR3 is CASSVSGTQAYEQYF. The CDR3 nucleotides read TGCGCCAGCAGCGTATCCGGGACACAGGCCTACGAGCAGTACTTC.

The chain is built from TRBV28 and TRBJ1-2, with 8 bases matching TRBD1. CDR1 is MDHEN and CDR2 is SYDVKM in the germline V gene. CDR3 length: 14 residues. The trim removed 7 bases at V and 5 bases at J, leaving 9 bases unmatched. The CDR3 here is CASMTTGVRYGYTF. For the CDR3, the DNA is TGTGCCAGCATGACGACAGGGGTAAGGTATGGCTACACCTTC.

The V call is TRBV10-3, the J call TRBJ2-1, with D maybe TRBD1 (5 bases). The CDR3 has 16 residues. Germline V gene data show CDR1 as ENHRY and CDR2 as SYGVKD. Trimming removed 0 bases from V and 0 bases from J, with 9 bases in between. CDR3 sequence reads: CAISESWGRSYNEQFF. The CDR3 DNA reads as TGTGCCATCAGTGAGTCGTGGGGCCGCTCCTACAATGAGCAGTTCTTC.

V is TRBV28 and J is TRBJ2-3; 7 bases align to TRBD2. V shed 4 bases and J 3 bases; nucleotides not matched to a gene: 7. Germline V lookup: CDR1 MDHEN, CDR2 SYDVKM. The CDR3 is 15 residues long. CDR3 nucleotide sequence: TGTGCCAGCAGTTACGGCGGGAGCTTGACAGATACGCAGTATTTT. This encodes CASSYGGSLTDTQYF.

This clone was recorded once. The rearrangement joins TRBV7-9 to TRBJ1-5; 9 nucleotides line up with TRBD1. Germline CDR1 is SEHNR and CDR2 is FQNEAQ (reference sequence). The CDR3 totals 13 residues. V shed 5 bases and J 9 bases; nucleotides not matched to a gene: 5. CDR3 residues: CASSATGGWPQHF. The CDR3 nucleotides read TGTGCCAGCAGCGCAACAGGGGGCTGGCCCCAGCATTTT. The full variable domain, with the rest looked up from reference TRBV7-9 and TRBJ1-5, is DTGVSQNPRHKITKRGQNVTFRCDPISEHNRLYWYRQTLGQGPEFLTYFQNEAQLEKSRLLSDRFSAERPKGSFSTLEIQRTEQGDSAMYLCASSATGGWPQHFGDGTRLSIL.

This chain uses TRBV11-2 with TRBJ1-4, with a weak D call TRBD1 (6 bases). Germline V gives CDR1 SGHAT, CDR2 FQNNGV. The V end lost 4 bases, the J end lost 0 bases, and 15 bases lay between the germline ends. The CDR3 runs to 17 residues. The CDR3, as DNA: TGTGCCAGCAGCTCGAGGACAGCGCTAGCAACTAATGAAAAACTGTTTTTT. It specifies CASSSRTALATNEKLFF.

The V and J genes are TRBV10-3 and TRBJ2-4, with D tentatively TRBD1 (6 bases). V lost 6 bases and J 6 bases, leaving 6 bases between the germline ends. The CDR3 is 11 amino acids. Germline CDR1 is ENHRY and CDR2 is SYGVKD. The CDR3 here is CAIRDRNIQYF. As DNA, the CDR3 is TGTGCCATCAGGGACAGAAACATTCAGTACTTC.

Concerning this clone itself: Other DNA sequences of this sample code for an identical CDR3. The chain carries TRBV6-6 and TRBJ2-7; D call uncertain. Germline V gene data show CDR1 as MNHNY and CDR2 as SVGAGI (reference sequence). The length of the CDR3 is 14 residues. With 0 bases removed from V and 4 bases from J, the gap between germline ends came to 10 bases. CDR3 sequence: CASSYSNPGYEQYF. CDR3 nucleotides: TGTGCCAGCAGTTACTCGAATCCAGGATACGAGCAGTACTTC.

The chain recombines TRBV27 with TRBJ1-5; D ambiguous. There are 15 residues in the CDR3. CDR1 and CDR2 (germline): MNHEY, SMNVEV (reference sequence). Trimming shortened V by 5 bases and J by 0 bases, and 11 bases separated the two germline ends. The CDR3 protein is CASSLNSYSNQPQHF. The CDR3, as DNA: TGTGCCAGCAGTCTCAATAGTTATAGCAATCAGCCCCAGCATTTT.

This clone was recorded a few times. Here the CDR3 reads CASSQDRSGGEGYTF. For the CDR3, the DNA is TGCGCCAGCAGCCAAGATCGATCGGGGGGCGAGGGCTACACCTTC. This chain links TRBV4-1 with TRBJ1-2, with D maybe TRBD1 (6 bases). This CDR3 is built from 15 residues. The germline V and J ends were trimmed by 0 bases and 8 bases, with 16 bases remaining between them. Germline loops: CDR1 MGHRA, CDR2 YSYEKL.

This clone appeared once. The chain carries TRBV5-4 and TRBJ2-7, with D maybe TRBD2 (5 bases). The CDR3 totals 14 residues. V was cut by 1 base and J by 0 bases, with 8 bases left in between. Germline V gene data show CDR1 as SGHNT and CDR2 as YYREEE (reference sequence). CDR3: CASSLFTSSYEQYF. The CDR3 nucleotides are TGTGCCAGCAGCTTGTTCACTAGCTCCTACGAGCAGTACTTC.

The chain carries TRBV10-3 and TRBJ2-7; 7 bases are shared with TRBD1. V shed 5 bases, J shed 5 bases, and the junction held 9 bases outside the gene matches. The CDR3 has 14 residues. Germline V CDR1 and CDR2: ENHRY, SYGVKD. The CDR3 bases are TGTGCCATCAGTTACGACAGGGATGGTGACGAGCAGTACTTC. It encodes CAISYDRDGDEQYF.

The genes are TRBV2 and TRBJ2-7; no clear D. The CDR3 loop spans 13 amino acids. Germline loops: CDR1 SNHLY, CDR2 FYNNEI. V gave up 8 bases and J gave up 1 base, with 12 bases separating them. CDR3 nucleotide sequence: TGTGCCAGCCTGGACGGCCAATCCTACGAGCAGTACTTC. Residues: CASLDGQSYEQYF.

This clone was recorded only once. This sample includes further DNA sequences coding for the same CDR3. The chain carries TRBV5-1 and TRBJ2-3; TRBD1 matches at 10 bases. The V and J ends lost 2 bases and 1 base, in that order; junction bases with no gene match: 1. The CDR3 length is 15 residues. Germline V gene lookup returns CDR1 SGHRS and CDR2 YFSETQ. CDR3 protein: CASSLGQGGTDTQYF. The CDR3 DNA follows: TGCGCCAGCAGCTTAGGACAGGGGGGCACAGATACGCAGTATTTT. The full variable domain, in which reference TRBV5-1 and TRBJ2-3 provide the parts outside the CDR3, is KAGVTQTPRYLIKTRGQQVTLSCSPISGHRSVSWYQQTPGQGLQFLFEYFSETQRNKGNFPGRFSGRQFSNSRSEMNVSTLELGDSALYLCASSLGQGGTDTQYFGPGTRLTVL.

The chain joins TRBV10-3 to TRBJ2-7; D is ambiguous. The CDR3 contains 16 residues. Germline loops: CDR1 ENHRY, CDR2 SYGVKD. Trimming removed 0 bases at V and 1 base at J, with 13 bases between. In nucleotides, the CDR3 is TGTGCCATCAGTGAGTCGAACCCGGCGCCGTCCTACGAGCAGTACTTC. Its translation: CAISESNPAPSYEQYF.

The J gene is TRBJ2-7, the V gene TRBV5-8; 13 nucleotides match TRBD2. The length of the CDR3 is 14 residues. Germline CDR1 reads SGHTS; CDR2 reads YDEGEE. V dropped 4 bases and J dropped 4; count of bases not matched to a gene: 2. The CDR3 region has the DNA TGTGCCAGCAGCCAACTAGCGGGGGGGTACGAGCAGTACTTC. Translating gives CASSQLAGGYEQYF.